A single sample is the source of the 7 T cell receptor beta chains below, sequenced in a study of naive and memory T cell subsets. An equimolar mix of two oligonucleotides served as the beta constant-region primer for TRBC1 and TRBC2. TCRdb re-called the UMI-ligation and nested PCR reads through MiXCR, storing one row per CDR3 protein. The sample contains about 150,000 distinct CDR3 sequences, around 15% of which appear only once. Sample: naive CD4+ T cells from blood. Source of these receptors: a human donor in good health.

The chain uses TRBV11-1 and TRBJ2-3, with TRBD2 identical over 9 bases. The trim removed 5 bases at V and 3 bases at J, leaving 6 bases unmatched. CDR1 and CDR2 (germline): SGHAT, FQDESV (reference sequence). There are 15 residues in the CDR3. DNA for the CDR3: TGTGCCAGCAGCAGGCTAGCGGGAACTACAGATACGCAGTATTTT. It codes for CASSRLAGTTDTQYF. Filled out from reference TRBV11-1 and TRBJ2-3, the complete variable domain reads EAEVAQSPRYKITEKSQAVAFWCDPISGHATLYWYRQILGQGPELLVQFQDESVVDDSQLPKDRFSAERLKGVDSTLKIQPAELGDSAMYLCASSRLAGTTDTQYFGPGTRLTVL.

The chain has TRBV13 and TRBJ2-7; no clear D gene. The V end was cut by 11 bases, the J end by 0 bases, with 14 bases between. The CDR3 runs 13 residues. Looked up from germline, CDR1 is PRHDT and CDR2 is FYEKMQ (reference sequence). The CDR3 reads CALPTRCSYEQYF. The CDR3 DNA reads as TGTGCCCTACCGACGAGATGCTCCTACGAGCAGTACTTC.

The sample holds a few counts of this clonotype. The gene calls are TRBV6-2 or TRBV6-3 and TRBJ2-2, with TRBD2 matching over 7 bases. In germline, CDR1 is MNHEY, CDR2 SVGEGT. The CDR3 has 13 residues. The V segment lost 7 bases and the J segment 4 bases; nucleotides outside the gene matches: 3. CDR3 DNA: TGTGCCAGCACCGGGACTACCACCGGGGAGCTGTTTTTT. Translated: CASTGTTTGELFF.

There are a few counts of this clonotype. V gene TRBV7-6 combines with J gene TRBJ2-1; 8 bases line up with TRBD2. The CDR3 loop spans 13 amino acids. Germline V gives CDR1 SGHVS, CDR2 FNYEAQ. V lost 3 bases to trimming and J lost 10 bases; unmatched junction nucleotides: 5. The CDR3 DNA is TGTGCCAGCAGCTTGCGGGAGGAGGGGGAGCAGTTCTTC. Its protein is CASSLREEGEQFF.

This sequence joins TRBV14 and TRBJ1-1; D may be TRBD1 (6 bases). V gave up 4 bases and J gave up 1 base, with 7 bases separating them. From germline, CDR1 is SGHDN and CDR2 FVKESK. CDR3 length equals 13 residues. The CDR3 sequence: CASSRQENTEAFF. The CDR3, as DNA: TGTGCCAGCAGCCGACAGGAGAACACTGAAGCTTTCTTT.

This clonotype was recorded a few times. V is TRBV7-9 and J is TRBJ2-7; a weak D match, TRBD1 (5 bases). CDR1 is SEHNR and CDR2 is FQNEAQ in the germline V gene (reference sequence). This CDR3 is built from 14 residues. Trimming removed 3 bases at V and 5 bases at J, with 14 bases between. CDR3 protein: CASSFREDGHEQYF. DNA for the CDR3: TGTGCCAGCAGCTTCAGGGAAGACGGACACGAGCAGTACTTC. Combining the CDR3 with reference TRBV7-9 and TRBJ2-7 gives the whole variable domain DTGVSQNPRHKITKRGQNVTFRCDPISEHNRLYWYRQTLGQGPEFLTYFQNEAQLEKSRLLSDRFSAERPKGSFSTLEIQRTEQGDSAMYLCASSFREDGHEQYFGPGTRLTVT.

This clonotype appeared a few times. CDR3 nucleotide sequence: TGTGCCAGCAGCGCAGGGACAGGGAGAAATCAGCCCCAGCATTTT. Protein product: CASSAGTGRNQPQHF. This chain joins TRBV7-8 and TRBJ1-5; 9 nucleotides line up with TRBD1. The CDR3 has 15 amino acids. With V trimmed by 5 bases and J by 4 bases, 6 bases remained unmatched. The V gene's germline CDR1 is SGHVS and CDR2 FQNEAQ.